The 17 T cell receptor beta chains below were found in one sample sequenced in a study of human T cells and chemical hapten exposure. TCRdb redid the calling of the RACE reads with MiXCR, one entry per CDR3 protein. The repertoire has over 300,000 distinct CDR3 sequences, roughly 5.3% of them found once; the top ten carry 2.6%. Time point specified: pre-sensitization, week 0. Described treatment: therapeutic diphenylcyclopropenone sensitization with weekly scalp DPC. This sample comprised whole blood, obtained in connection with sensitization to the hapten diphenylcyclopropenone (DPC). The receptors stem from a woman aged 50 to 60 with alopecia areata. Some clones in this sample may be carry-over from other donors' samples.

This clonotype has more than one count but fewer than ten. The chain uses TRBV2 and TRBJ2-3, with D possibly being TRBD1 or TRBD2 (5 bases each). This CDR3 comprises 13 residues. The ends were cut back, 7 bases at V and 1 base at J, with 9 bases in the middle. Looked up from germline, CDR1 is SNHLY and CDR2 is FYNNEI. CDR3 loop: CASNRDRTDTQYF. In DNA, the CDR3 is TGTGCCAGCAACCGGGACCGCACAGATACGCAGTATTTT.

This clonotype was observed at least ten times. V and J are TRBV4-3 and TRBJ2-5; 8 bases match TRBD2. This CDR3 spans 19 amino acids. J gave up 7 bases and V 0 bases, and 19 bases lay outside the gene matches. The germline V gene encodes CDR1 LGHNA and CDR2 YSLEER. CDR3 nucleotide sequence: TGCGCCAGCAGCCAAGACCCCGGGACTAGTAACCCGGGAGGGGGGACCCAGTACTTC. Translating gives CASSQDPGTSNPGGGTQYF.

This clonotype was seen ten or more times. The chain links TRBV6-5 to TRBJ2-1, with TRBD1 identical over 7 bases. V was pared by 5 bases and J by 0 bases, with 4 bases of the junction left unmatched. Per germline, CDR1 MNHEY and CDR2 SVGAGI. The length of the CDR3 is 15 residues. CDR3 loop: CASSGQVSSYNEQFF. CDR3 nucleotides: TGTGCCAGCAGTGGACAGGTGAGCTCCTACAATGAGCAGTTCTTC.

A word on this clonotype: A much larger clone lies one base from this, so it may be a read error. The rearrangement links TRBV7-2 to TRBJ2-2, with D possibly TRBD1 on 6 matching bases. Trimming took off 2 bases at V and 0 bases at J, with 7 bases between the two ends. The CDR3 has 15 amino acids. Germline values: CDR1 SGHTA, CDR2 FQGNSA. This CDR3 is CASSLWTANTGELFF. The CDR3 DNA sequence: TGTGCCAGCAGCTTATGGACAGCGAACACCGGGGAGCTGTTTTTT.

The rearrangement links TRBV5-4 to TRBJ2-1, with TRBD2 identical over 9 bases. Germline CDR1 SGHNT, CDR2 YYREEE (reference sequence). Trimming took 4 bases from V and 0 from J; bases not matched to a gene: 2. The CDR3 has 15 residues. The CDR3 DNA is TGTGCCAGCAGCCCTAGCGGGGACTCCTACAATGAGCAGTTCTTC. As protein: CASSPSGDSYNEQFF.

This clonotype was seen ten or more times. This chain joins TRBV9 and TRBJ2-1; a possible D gene is TRBD1 (6 bases). The CDR3 covers 15 residues. V lost 0 bases and J 7 bases, leaving 14 bases between the germline ends. The germline V gene encodes CDR1 SGDLS and CDR2 YYNGEE. The CDR3 region is CASSVGHRVRNEQFF. The CDR3 coding sequence is TGTGCCAGCAGCGTAGGTCACAGGGTGAGGAATGAGCAGTTCTTC. The whole variable domain, filled in from reference TRBV9 and TRBJ2-1, reads DSGVTQTPKHLITATGQRVTLRCSPRSGDLSVYWYQQSLDQGLQFLIQYYNGEERAKGNILERFSAQQFPDLHSELNLSSLELGDSALYFCASSVGHRVRNEQFFGPGTRLTVL.

This clonotype occurred many times. This chain connects TRBV29-1 to TRBJ2-7; D gene unclear. This CDR3 spans 13 amino acids. V lost 4 bases, J lost 7 bases, and 17 bases lay in between. Germline lookup yields CDR1 SQVTM and CDR2 ANQGSEA. CDR3 region: CSVARLAGWEQYF. The CDR3 DNA sequence: TGCAGCGTTGCGCGACTCGCTGGATGGGAGCAGTACTTC.

This clonotype was recorded many times. The chain couples TRBV7-2 to TRBJ2-4; D possibly uses TRBD1 or TRBD2 (7 bases each). Trimming cost V 2 bases and J 3 bases, with 17 bases left between them. The CDR3 extends over 17 amino acids. Germline V gene sequence: CDR1 SGHTA, CDR2 FQGNSA. The CDR3 bases are TGTGCCAGCAGCTTAAGGGGGCGGGCTAGCGGCAAAAACATTCAGTACTTC. As protein: CASSLRGRASGKNIQYF.

This clonotype was seen a handful of times. CDR3 region: CASSTHLGGNQPQHF. As DNA, the CDR3 is TGTGCCAGTAGTACCCACCTAGGCGGCAATCAGCCCCAGCATTTT. This sequence joins TRBV19 and TRBJ1-5; D not resolved. The CDR3 has 15 residues. Germline V CDR1 and CDR2: LNHDA, SQIVND (reference sequence). Trimming took off 4 bases at V and 2 bases at J, with 12 bases between the two ends.

This clonotype has just a few counts. V and J are TRBV18 and TRBJ1-1; D may be TRBD1 (5 bases). Trimming cost V 3 bases and J 1 base, with 9 bases left between them. This CDR3 spans 14 amino acids. Germline-derived CDR1 and CDR2 are KGHSH and LQKENI. CDR3 coding DNA: TGTGCCAGCTCACCGGGACGGACGAACACTGAAGCTTTCTTT. This gives the protein CASSPGRTNTEAFF. The variable domain in full, completed from reference TRBV18 and TRBJ1-1, reads NAGVMQNPRHLVRRRGQEARLRCSPMKGHSHVYWYRQLPEEGLKFMVYLQKENIIDESGMPKERFSAEFPKEGPSILRIQQVVRGDSAAYFCASSPGRTNTEAFFGQGTRLTVV.

This clonotype was detected a few times. The chain carries TRBV4-1 and TRBJ2-1; tentatively, D is TRBD1 or TRBD2 (6 bases each). The germline V gene has CDR1 MGHRA and CDR2 YSYEKL. V lost 1 base and J 5 bases, leaving 12 bases between the germline ends. The CDR3 is made up of 15 amino acids. CDR3 nucleotides: TGCGCCAGCAGCCAAGGGCCGGGGGCCCACAATGAGCAGTTCTTC. This sequence encodes CASSQGPGAHNEQFF.

There are a few counts of this clonotype. The chain recombines TRBV7-9 with TRBJ2-3; D possibly corresponds to TRBD2 (7 bases). The CDR3 extends over 16 amino acids. The germline V gene encodes CDR1 SEHNR and CDR2 FQNEAQ (reference sequence). Trimming removed 6 bases at V and 1 base at J, with 17 bases between. This CDR3 reads CASREEGGEGTDTQYF. As DNA, the CDR3 is TGTGCCAGCAGAGAAGAAGGGGGGGAAGGCACAGATACGCAGTATTTT.

This clonotype was counted ten times or more. V usage is TRBV12-3 or TRBV12-4 and J usage is TRBJ1-4, with a tentative D call TRBD1 (5 bases). V was shortened by 8 bases and J by 6 bases, with 13 bases between the two germline ends. The CDR3 is 13 amino acids. The CDR3 DNA sequence: TGTGCCAGCGGTCCAGGGAAGCATGAAAAACTGTTTTTT. Translating it yields CASGPGKHEKLFF.

This clonotype has a handful of counts. CDR3 region: CASSLGRTGGAGGYTF. Written as DNA, the CDR3 is TGTGCCAGCAGTTTAGGTCGGACAGGGGGCGCCGGTGGCTACACCTTC. The J gene is TRBJ1-2, the V gene TRBV12-3 or TRBV12-4; 11 bases are a match to TRBD1. Trimming at V came to 1 base and at J to 7 bases, leaving 8 bases not matched to a gene. The CDR3 is 16 amino acids.

There are a few counts of this clonotype. The chain links TRBV29-1 to TRBJ2-3; no reliable D call. Germline lookup yields CDR1 SQVTM and CDR2 ANQGSEA. Trimming took off 6 bases at V and 2 bases at J, with 18 bases between the two ends. The CDR3 runs to 15 residues. The CDR3 loop reads CSVALNPSPTDTQYF. CDR3 bases: TGCAGCGTAGCCCTTAACCCAAGCCCCACAGATACGCAGTATTTT.

The V and J genes are TRBV7-8 and TRBJ1-2; TRBD1 matches 7 bases. Germline loops: CDR1 SGHVS, CDR2 FQNEAQ. The CDR3 runs to 13 residues. The junction had 2 bases not matched to a gene; V was cut back by 3 bases and J by 4 bases. CDR3 DNA: TGTGCCAGCAGCTTTACAGGGGCCTATGGCTACACCTTC. It codes for CASSFTGAYGYTF.

This clonotype was counted at least ten times. J is TRBJ1-3 and V is TRBV29-1, with unresolved D. V shed 0 bases and J shed 2 bases, with 17 bases lying between them. Germline CDR1 SQVTM, CDR2 ANQGSEA. This CDR3 has 17 amino acids. The CDR3 DNA reads TGCAGCGTTGAAGAGGGTGGTTTTCGAGTTACTGGAAACACCATATATTTT. Encoded protein: CSVEEGGFRVTGNTIYF.